A single sample gave rise to the 14 T cell receptor beta chains below, sequenced in a study of early T cells in non-severe SARS-CoV-2 infection. TCRdb analysed the 5' RACE reads with MiXCR anew, one entry per CDR3 protein. The sample lists some 96,000 distinct CDR3 sequences; about 12% were seen once. Sequencing was performed on whole blood. The receptors come from an adult who was a healthcare worker with PCR-confirmed SARS-CoV-2 infection or an uninfected control (not recorded which).

This clonotype was observed a handful of times. The chain employs TRBV3-1 and TRBJ1-2; possible D gene TRBD1, 6 bases. There are 15 residues in the CDR3. V lost 0 bases to trimming and J lost 4 bases, with 12 bases between them. The germline V gene has CDR1 LGHDT and CDR2 YNNKEL (reference sequence). As DNA, the CDR3 is TGTGCCAGCAGCCAAGAGGGCGGGACAACCTATGGCTACACCTTC. This sequence encodes CASSQEGGTTYGYTF.

This clonotype was counted ten times or more. The chain carries TRBV11-2 and TRBJ2-3, with a tentative D call TRBD2 (6 bases). The germline V and J ends were trimmed by 4 bases and 2 bases, with 16 bases remaining between them. The CDR3 runs to 16 residues. The V gene's germline CDR1 is SGHAT and CDR2 FQNNGV. The DNA for the CDR3 is TGTGCCAGCAGCTCCTCACCGGGACTCAACACAGATACGCAGTATTTT. Translated, it gives CASSSSPGLNTDTQYF. The variable domain in full, completed from reference TRBV11-2 and TRBJ2-3, reads EAGVAQSPRYKIIEKRQSVAFWCNPISGHATLYWYQQILGQGPKLLIQFQNNGVVDDSQLPKDRFSAERLKGVDSTLKIQPAKLEDSAVYLCASSSSPGLNTDTQYFGPGTRLTVL.

This clonotype was recorded at least ten times. V gene TRBV6-1 combines with J gene TRBJ1-1; D call uncertain. Germline loops: CDR1 MNHNS, CDR2 SASEGT. This CDR3 has 14 residues. The ends were cut back, 1 base at V and 1 base at J, with 7 bases in the middle. CDR3 in amino acids: CASSEVNRNTEAFF. CDR3 DNA sequence: TGTGCCAGCAGTGAAGTGAACAGGAACACTGAAGCTTTCTTT.

This clonotype was seen a handful of times. The chain employs TRBV20-1 and TRBJ2-6, with D hard to call. Germline V gives CDR1 DFQATT, CDR2 SNEGSKA (reference sequence). The CDR3 runs to 14 residues. Between the trimmed V and J ends, which lost 6 bases and 2 bases, there was a span of 11 bases. The CDR3 loop is CSAPLYTGANVLTF. CDR3 nucleotides: TGCAGTGCACCGTTGTATACTGGGGCCAACGTCCTGACTTTC.

A single count supports this clonotype. CDR3 loop: CASSYSYPGTGWNEQFF. The CDR3 coding sequence is TGTGCCAGCAGTTATTCTTATCCCGGGACAGGGTGGAATGAGCAGTTCTTC. The chain recombines TRBV6-6 with TRBJ2-1; 9 bases are shared with TRBD1. The V segment lost 3 bases and the J segment 7 bases; nucleotides outside the gene matches: 13. The CDR3 is 17 amino acids. Germline V CDR1 and CDR2: MNHNY, SVGAGI (reference sequence).

The chain combines TRBV27 with TRBJ2-1; D gene uncertain. The CDR3 extends over 15 amino acids. Trimming took off 3 bases at V and 4 bases at J, with 13 bases between the two ends. Germline V CDR1 and CDR2: MNHEY, SMNVEV (reference sequence). The CDR3: CASSFSGVSYNEQFF. The CDR3, as DNA: TGTGCCAGCAGTTTTTCTGGGGTGAGTTACAATGAGCAGTTCTTC.

At least ten counts were recorded for this clonotype. The V gene is TRBV9, the J gene TRBJ2-7, with 8 bases that match TRBD2. The CDR3 length is 16 residues. CDR1 and CDR2 (germline): SGDLS, YYNGEE. J was trimmed by 5 bases and V by 3 bases; bases with no gene match: 13. The CDR3 reads CASSASGGKLVHEQYF. The CDR3 DNA is TGTGCCAGCAGCGCCAGCGGGGGTAAGCTCGTCCACGAGCAGTACTTC.

This rearrangement joins TRBV24-1 to TRBJ2-3, with 8 bases aligning to TRBD1. The CDR3 is made up of 15 amino acids. V gave up 1 base and J gave up 6 bases; unmatched junction bases: 5. The germline V gene encodes CDR1 KGHDR and CDR2 SFDVKD. The CDR3 DNA reads TGTGCCACCAGTGATTTAGACCGGACAGGGGATACGCAGTATTTT. Its protein is CATSDLDRTGDTQYF.

At least ten counts were recorded for this clonotype. The chain is built from TRBV6-1 and TRBJ1-2; no firm D call. Germline V lookup: CDR1 MNHNS, CDR2 SASEGT. This CDR3 spans 14 amino acids. Trimming left V 1 base short and J 8 bases short, with 14 bases between. The CDR3: CASSEGARSDGYTF. CDR3 coding DNA: TGTGCCAGCAGTGAAGGGGCCCGATCCGACGGCTACACCTTC.

This clonotype occurred many times. The rearrangement uses TRBV29-1 and TRBJ2-3, with D perhaps TRBD2 (5 bases). The ends were cut back, 5 bases at V and 5 bases at J, with 8 bases in the middle. The CDR3 runs 11 residues. CDR1 is SQVTM, CDR2 ANQGSEA, per germline. The CDR3: CSVRRGDTQYF. For the CDR3, the DNA is TGCAGCGTTCGTCGGGGAGATACGCAGTATTTT.

V and J are TRBV12-3 or TRBV12-4 and TRBJ2-3; no definite D call. Between the trimmed V and J ends, which lost 5 bases and 3 bases, there was a span of 15 bases. The CDR3 has 15 residues. This CDR3 reads CASSSHQLITDTQYF. The CDR3 DNA reads as TGTGCCAGCAGTAGCCATCAGCTCATAACAGATACGCAGTATTTT.

This clonotype has a count of ten or more. This chain joins TRBV20-1 and TRBJ1-5; D might be TRBD1 (5 bases). With 7 bases removed from V and 4 bases from J, the gap between germline ends came to 17 bases. The CDR3 spans 14 residues. The germline CDR1 and CDR2 sequences are DFQATT and SNEGSKA (reference sequence). This CDR3 is CSGKSGGGNQPQHF. In DNA form, the CDR3 reads TGCAGTGGGAAATCGGGTGGGGGAAATCAGCCCCAGCATTTT.

This clonotype was counted ten times or more. The rearrangement uses TRBV20-1 and TRBJ1-1; D not resolved. Germline CDR1 DFQATT, CDR2 SNEGSKA (reference sequence). There are 10 residues in the CDR3. Trimming pared 3 bases from V and 5 bases from J, leaving 4 bases between. The CDR3 DNA sequence: TGCAGTGCTAGGAATACTGAAGCTTTCTTT. It translates to CSARNTEAFF.

This clonotype was recorded at least ten times. V usage is TRBV11-2 and J usage is TRBJ2-2; 9 bases align to TRBD1. The germline CDR1 and CDR2 sequences are SGHAT and FQNNGV. The CDR3 runs to 16 residues. The junction had 9 bases not matched to a gene; V was cut back by 4 bases and J by 6 bases. CDR3 protein: CASSWGDRVAAGELFF. CDR3 in DNA: TGTGCCAGCAGCTGGGGGGACAGGGTGGCCGCCGGGGAGCTGTTTTTT.